The TCR beta chain under discussion was sequenced for a study of T cells after yellow fever vaccination. Generation of TCR cDNA used 5'RACE template switching (which added a universal primer site and UMIs). TCRdb reprocessed the 5' RACE reads with MiXCR, giving one entry per CDR3 protein. Here the sample spans some 400,000 distinct CDR3 sequences, 6.2% being singletons. The clonotype was recovered from a man aged 25 to 45 who received the YFV17D yellow fever vaccine. The sample here was PBMCs, taken 5 days after the yellow fever booster vaccination.

The CDR3 DNA follows: TGTGCCAGCAGCCACCTGGACAGGGGGCCCTACGAGCAGTACTTC. Translated: CASSHLDRGPYEQYF. The J gene is TRBJ2-7, the V gene TRBV4-2, with TRBD1 matching 11 bases. The CDR3 covers 15 residues. Germline V CDR1 and CDR2: LGHNA, YNFKEQ. J was trimmed by 2 bases and V by 3 bases; bases with no gene match: 3.